This entry lists 14 T cell receptor beta chains sequenced from one sample in a study of identical twins. TCRdb re-called the 5' RACE reads through MiXCR, storing one row per CDR3 protein. The sample records around 1.7 million distinct CDR3 sequences, about 30% being singletons. Sequencing was done on a sample of cord blood. Source of these receptors: a newborn girl in good health.

The chain uses TRBV24-1 and TRBJ2-7, with 8 positions matching TRBD2. Germline V CDR1 and CDR2: KGHDR, SFDVKD. This CDR3 is built from 15 residues. J gave up 7 bases and V 4 bases, and 11 bases lay outside the gene matches. The CDR3 DNA reads as TGTGCCACCAGTGACCCCGGGACTAGGTGGAGTGAGCAGTACTTC. Translation gives CATSDPGTRWSEQYF.

In the case of this clonotype: This may stem from a read error, because a much larger clone lies one nucleotide away. The J gene is TRBJ2-7, the V gene TRBV28; 10 bases align to TRBD2. The germline CDR1 and CDR2 sequences are MDHEN and SYDVKM. V shed 6 bases and J 7 bases; nucleotides not matched to a gene: 9. This CDR3 contains 14 residues. In DNA form, the CDR3 reads TGTGCCAGCAGCCACGGACTAGCGGTCAATGAGCAGTACTTC. Encoded protein: CASSHGLAVNEQYF.

This clonotype occurred many times. The J gene is TRBJ1-5, the V gene TRBV5-6; no reliable D call. CDR1 SGHDT and CDR2 YYEEEE come from the germline V gene. V dropped 4 bases and J dropped 4 bases, with 6 bases sitting between them. The CDR3 loop spans 12 amino acids. The CDR3, as DNA: TGTGCCAGCAGCGCCCTGAATCAGCCCCAGCATTTT. This encodes CASSALNQPQHF.

Only a few counts were recorded for this clonotype. The genes are TRBV5-1 and TRBJ2-1; 9 nucleotides agree with TRBD1. Germline loops: CDR1 SGHRS, CDR2 YFSETQ. Trimming at V came to 4 bases and at J to 5 bases, leaving 7 bases not matched to a gene. The CDR3 loop spans 15 amino acids. In DNA form, the CDR3 reads TGCGCCAGCAGCCTGGGACAGGGCTTAGACAATGAGCAGTTCTTC. It codes for CASSLGQGLDNEQFF.

V usage is TRBV29-1 and J usage is TRBJ2-5; D may be TRBD1 (5 bases). The germline V and J ends were trimmed by 3 bases and 1 base, with 12 bases remaining between them. CDR1 and CDR2 from the germline V gene are SQVTM and ANQGSEA. The CDR3 covers 14 residues. The CDR3 nucleotides read TGCAGCGTTGATAGGGGTGAAGGCCAAGAGACCCAGTACTTC. Amino acid sequence: CSVDRGEGQETQYF.

The CDR3 region has the DNA TGTGCCAGCAGCTTGGCCACGGGACAGAGCGTCTACGAGCAGTACTTC. It translates to CASSLATGQSVYEQYF. The chain couples TRBV5-6 to TRBJ2-7, with 7 bases that match TRBD1. The CDR3 totals 16 residues. V lost 0 bases, J lost 3 bases, and 9 bases stayed unmatched. Germline V gene data show CDR1 as SGHDT and CDR2 as YYEEEE.

The count of this clonotype is one. The gene calls are TRBV19 and TRBJ2-3; tentatively, D is TRBD2 (6 bases). CDR3 size: 14 residues. The ends were cut back, 3 bases at V and 2 bases at J, with 9 bases in the middle. Germline V gives CDR1 LNHDA, CDR2 SQIVND (reference sequence). This chain's CDR3 is CASSMGGITDTQYF. CDR3 nucleotides: TGTGCCAGTAGTATGGGAGGAATCACAGATACGCAGTATTTT.

This clonotype was found a few times. The rearrangement joins TRBV10-3 to TRBJ2-5; D tentatively fits TRBD1 or TRBD2 (5 bases each). V dropped 9 bases and J dropped 3 bases, with 14 bases sitting between them. This CDR3 has 13 amino acids. Germline loops: CDR1 ENHRY, CDR2 SYGVKD. CDR3: CAISGTAKETQYF. CDR3 bases: TGTGCCATTTCAGGGACCGCTAAAGAGACCCAGTACTTC.

V is TRBV6-1 and J is TRBJ1-2, with 9 nucleotides matching TRBD1. The CDR3 is 16 residues long. V lost 7 bases, J lost 4 bases, and 13 bases stayed unmatched. The germline V gene has CDR1 MNHNS and CDR2 SASEGT. The CDR3 DNA reads TGTGCCAGCAATCCCGAACCTGGGACAGGGATCTATGGCTACACCTTC. This translates into CASNPEPGTGIYGYTF.

This clonotype appeared a few times. This chain connects TRBV3-1 to TRBJ2-1, with TRBD2 matching 11 bases. The CDR3 loop spans 19 amino acids. CDR1 is LGHDT and CDR2 is YNNKEL in the germline V gene (reference sequence). V was clipped by 1 base and J by 8 bases; unmatched bases: 16. CDR3 sequence reads: CASSQGRLRASGRRDEQFF. For the CDR3, the DNA is TGTGCCAGCAGCCAAGGCCGACTAAGGGCTAGCGGGAGGCGCGATGAGCAGTTCTTC.

The chain employs TRBV20-1 and TRBJ1-5; a weak D match, TRBD1 (5 bases). Between the trimmed V and J ends, which lost 2 bases and 4 bases, there was a span of 15 bases. There are 15 residues in the CDR3. CDR1 DFQATT and CDR2 SNEGSKA come from the germline V gene (reference sequence). CDR3 amino acids: CSARLGRGKNQPQHF. DNA of the CDR3: TGCAGTGCTAGATTAGGTCGGGGGAAAAATCAGCCCCAGCATTTT.

This clonotype was seen ten or more times. Sequence at one end of the junction differs from germline and may be a read error. The rearrangement joins TRBV5-1 to TRBJ2-7; 8 bases line up with TRBD2. Germline loops: CDR1 SGHRS, CDR2 YFSETQ. The CDR3 is 14 residues long. Written as DNA, the CDR3 is TGTGCCAGCAGTCTTAGCGGGGATTCCTACGAGCAGTACTTC. Translation gives CASSLSGDSYEQYF.

The CDR3 DNA is TGCGCCAGCAGCTCGACAGGGGGCGCGCCTAATGAAAAACTGTTTTTT. The encoded protein is CASSSTGGAPNEKLFF. The chain carries TRBV5-1 and TRBJ1-4, with TRBD1 identical over 10 bases. CDR1 and CDR2 (germline): SGHRS, YFSETQ. The CDR3 covers 16 residues. The junction had 5 bases not matched to a gene; V was cut back by 3 bases and J by 3 bases.

This clonotype was observed a few times. This chain links TRBV28 with TRBJ1-2, with a tentative D call TRBD1 (5 bases). CDR1 and CDR2 from the germline V gene are MDHEN and SYDVKM. The CDR3 totals 14 residues. The V and J ends lost 8 bases and 8 bases respectively, with 21 bases between them. CDR3 sequence: CASEVGGRTGGYTF. For the CDR3, the DNA is TGTGCCAGCGAGGTCGGGGGTCGTACAGGCGGCTACACCTTC.